A single sample gave rise to the 7 T cell receptor beta chains below, sequenced in a study of blood T cell repertoires in COVID-19. Generated by immunoSEQ multiplex PCR, the TCRdb table keeps only in-frame clones and is missing some. The table includes some 370,000 clones, about 90% detected once. Sequencing input: peripheral blood. The receptors were sampled from a man in his forties or fifties with acute or convalescent COVID-19.

The rearrangement uses TRBV19 and TRBJ2-1; 9 bases are shared with TRBD1. CDR3 length: 14 amino acids. Germline V CDR1 and CDR2: LNHDA, SQIVND (reference sequence). With V trimmed by 7 bases and J by 6 bases, 7 bases remained unmatched. DNA of the CDR3: TGTGCCAGTAATAAGGACAGGGGACTCAATGAGCAGTTCTTC. As protein: CASNKDRGLNEQFF. The whole variable domain, remainder taken from reference TRBV19 and TRBJ2-1, is DGGITQSPKYLFRKEGQNVTLSCEQNLNHDAMYWYRQDPGQGLRLIYYSQIVNDFQKGDIAEGYSVSREKKESFPLTVTSAQKNPTAFYLCASNKDRGLNEQFFGPGTRLTVL.

J is TRBJ1-1 and V is TRBV19, with D possibly TRBD1 on 6 matching bases. The germline V gene encodes CDR1 LNHDA and CDR2 SQIVND (reference sequence). Trimming removed 3 bases from V and 4 bases from J, with 12 bases in between. The CDR3 consists of 14 residues. In DNA, the CDR3 is TGTGCCAGTAGTATCTTTTCAGGGGCCACTGAAGCTTTCTTT. Protein sequence: CASSIFSGATEAFF.

The gene calls are TRBV30 and TRBJ2-7; 9 nucleotides agree with TRBD2. V lost 3 bases to trimming and J lost 3 bases; unmatched junction nucleotides: 3. Per the germline V gene, CDR1 is GTSNPN and CDR2 is SVGIG (reference sequence). CDR3 length equals 13 residues. CDR3 region: CAWRLAGYYEQYF. The CDR3 DNA reads as TGTGCCTGGAGACTAGCGGGTTACTACGAGCAGTACTTC.

The V gene is TRBV6-5, the J gene TRBJ2-5, with unresolved D. CDR3 length: 13 residues. V lost 5 bases and J 2 bases, leaving 9 bases between the germline ends. From germline, CDR1 is MNHEY and CDR2 SVGAGI. The CDR3 here is CASSPRNQETQYF. The CDR3, as DNA: TGTGCCAGCAGTCCTAGAAATCAAGAGACCCAGTACTTC.

The chain is built from TRBV18 and TRBJ1-4; D gene uncertain. The CDR3 runs 13 residues. The V end lost 0 bases, the J end lost 5 bases, and 4 bases lay between the germline ends. The germline V gene has CDR1 KGHSH and CDR2 LQKENI. CDR3 in amino acids: CASSPPGNEKLFF. As DNA, the CDR3 is TGTGCCAGCTCACCACCCGGGAATGAAAAACTGTTTTTT.

The rearrangement uses TRBV28 and TRBJ1-6; D gene uncertain. V dropped 8 bases and J dropped 7 bases, with 12 bases sitting between them. The CDR3 totals 13 residues. CDR1 MDHEN and CDR2 SYDVKM come from the germline V gene. The CDR3 DNA is TGTGCCAGCCTCGCGGGCTGGAATTCACCCCTCCACTTT. Amino acid sequence: CASLAGWNSPLHF.

The V call is TRBV21-1, the J call TRBJ2-7; the D call of TRBD2 is as the table states it, not checked on the DNA. TRBV21-1 is labeled a pseudogene. This CDR3 is 19 amino acids long. The chain's CDR3 is CASPETTSGSPRFPYEQYF. The CDR3 nucleotides are TGTGCCAGCCCCGAAACGACTAGCGGGAGCCCCCGGTTCCCCTACGAGCAGTACTTC.